This T cell receptor (beta chain) was found in a study of T cells in Graves' hyperthyroidism and ophthalmopathy. RNA transcripts yielded amplified TCR beta CDR3 regions. The HTBI set primed first-round TCR CDR3 RT-PCR. Using its own MiXCR run on the multiplex PCR reads, TCRdb lists one record per CDR3 protein. Of over 700,000 distinct CDR3 sequences listed, around 40% are singletons. The source material was blood. This TCR was recovered from a woman aged 40 to 49 with Graves' hyperthyroidism.

In DNA, the CDR3 is TGTGCCATCAGCAAAATGGGACTTTCCCGCTACGAGCAGTACTTC. Protein: CAISKMGLSRYEQYF. The chain links TRBV10-3 to TRBJ2-7, with D possibly TRBD2 on 6 matching bases. V was pared by 6 bases and J by 3 bases, with 18 bases between. This CDR3 contains 15 residues. Germline values: CDR1 ENHRY, CDR2 SYGVKD.